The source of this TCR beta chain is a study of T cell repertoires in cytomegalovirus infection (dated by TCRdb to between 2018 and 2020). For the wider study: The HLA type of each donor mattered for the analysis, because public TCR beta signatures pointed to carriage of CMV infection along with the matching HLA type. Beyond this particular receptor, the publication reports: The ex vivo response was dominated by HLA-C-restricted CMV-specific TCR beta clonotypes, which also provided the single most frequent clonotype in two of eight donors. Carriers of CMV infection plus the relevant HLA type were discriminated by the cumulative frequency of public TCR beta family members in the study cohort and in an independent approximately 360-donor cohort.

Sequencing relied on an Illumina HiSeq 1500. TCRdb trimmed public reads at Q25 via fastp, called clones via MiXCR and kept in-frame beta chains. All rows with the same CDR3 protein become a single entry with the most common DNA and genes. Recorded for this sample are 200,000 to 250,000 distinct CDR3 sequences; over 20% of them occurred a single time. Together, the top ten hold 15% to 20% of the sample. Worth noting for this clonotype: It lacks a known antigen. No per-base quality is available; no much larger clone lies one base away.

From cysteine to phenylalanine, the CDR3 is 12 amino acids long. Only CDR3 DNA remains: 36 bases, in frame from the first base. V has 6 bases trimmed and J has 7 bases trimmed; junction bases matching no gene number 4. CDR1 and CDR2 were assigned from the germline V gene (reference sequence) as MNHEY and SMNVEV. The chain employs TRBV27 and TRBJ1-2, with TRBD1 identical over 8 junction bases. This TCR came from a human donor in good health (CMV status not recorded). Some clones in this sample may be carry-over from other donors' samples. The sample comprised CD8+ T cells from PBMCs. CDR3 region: CASRGQGPGYTF. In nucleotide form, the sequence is TGTGCCAGCAGAGGACAGGGACCTGGCTACACCTTC.